This T cell receptor beta chain was found in a study of T cells in localized non-small cell lung cancer. Whole-study findings and limits: In adjacent lung, a median around 57 of the top 100 tumor clones were found. Investigators sequenced only a single tumor region, leaving heterogeneity possible. Uninvolved neighboring lung showed the greatest T cell clonality, exceeding tumor. Overall survival was longer when the density of T cells in the blood was higher.

Clones were read by immunoSEQ multiplex PCR, and TCRdb kept only the in-frame ones, dropping some. The data show 26,000 or so clones, with 80% to 90% seen just once and over 11% held by the top ten. As concerns this clone: Its antigen is still unknown.

The sequencing used peripheral blood, collected before any cancer treatment. This TCR came from a female donor older than 55 with stage II squamous cell lung carcinoma.

CDR3 DNA sequence: TGTGCCAGCAGCTCTAAGCGGGGGGGCCAAAGCACAGATACGCAGTATTTT. Residues: CASSSKRGGQSTDTQYF. This chain uses TRBV11-3 with TRBJ2-3; TRBD2 agrees at 10 bases. The CDR3 length is 17 residues. With 4 bases clipped from V and 0 bases from J, the junction kept 7 bases outside the gene matches. Germline V gene data show CDR1 as SGHNT and CDR2 as YENEEA.